This TCR beta chain stems from a study of cytomegalovirus exposure and HLA in healthy donors (TCRdb year 2017). Background on the whole study: In an earlier analysis of under 600 of the donors, roughly 300 Gb of sequence data and approximately 120 million unique TCR beta sequences from some 170 million T cells were reported. An early release that covered some 630 HLA-typed donors contained 250 to 350 gigabases of sequencing data and tens of millions of unique TCR sequences. The genetic ancestry cluster associated with self-reported Caucasian donors included about 81% of the 300 to 400 genotyped donors. The study aimed to test whether signatures of past pathogen exposure could be identified by cataloging public T cell receptors. Using immunosequencing, the study profiled T cell repertoires from 500 to 800 subjects and related those repertoires to cytomegalovirus serostatus. In addition to the first cohort of 500 to 850 subjects, a separate validation cohort of 100 to 150 different subjects was used. To predict cytomegalovirus infection status, the study combined high-throughput TCR immunosequencing, statistical association of individual TCRs with disease status, and machine learning. A later analysis re-examined previously published TCR beta repertoires from more than 650 donors and added high-resolution HLA genotyping to investigate patterns of TCR occurrence. Rather than using new phenotypic data, the later analysis identified candidate immune exposures from TCR beta sequences and from how often those sequences occurred across donors. An earlier analysis of 587 of the donors applied high-throughput TCR beta sequencing to assess whether each TCR beta V gene segment acted as functional or pseudogenic. Donor age, sex, ethnicity and CMV serostatus were collected together with the repertoire data. A later genetic analysis took genome-wide SNP genotypes for about three fifths of the 666 donors and used that subset as a discovery cohort. All discovery cohort repertoires had been generated using a single sequencing platform. Both class I and class II loci were covered by HLA typing, at four-digit resolution. Typing coverage varied by locus: about 620-630 donors for A, B, C, DRB1 and DQB1; approximately 500 for DQA1; more than 600 for DPA1; roughly 450 for DPB1. Four to six DR-DQ haplotypes were handled as single units for association and clustering, since linkage in the cohort was strong. Among around 400 genotyped donors of the cohort, an average of approximately 220,000 unique TCR beta nucleotide sequences was sequenced per donor, of which 15% to 20% were non-productive. Results and caveats for the whole study, not just this receptor: According to a later analysis, most CMV-associated TCR beta chains appeared to be HLA-restricted, and the HLA associations seemed to be driven largely by CMV exposure. Compared with the roughly 600-donor mean, donors in an Asian-associated ancestry cluster had fewer N-insertions in productive TCRs, according to a later genetic analysis. In a later analysis, the rate of TCR association differed among HLA loci, with DRB1 alleles having the most associated TCRs and HLA-C alleles having the fewest. An association between a missense DCLRE1C variant and V-gene and J-gene trimming of TCR beta chains was found in a later genetic analysis and replicated in an independent cohort. Several of the top co-occurrence clusters appeared to be linked to parvovirus B19, influenza, CMV and Epstein-Barr virus, according to a later analysis. Compared with equally common non-associated chains, HLA-associated TCR beta chains in a later analysis were more clonally expanded and had lower generation probabilities. The authors suggested that the approach could potentially be generalized to other disease states and immunological phenotypes. In an earlier analysis of fewer than 700 of the donors, most TCR beta V segments appeared in productive rearrangements about 87% or about 30% of the time, broadly matching IMGT annotations. Some IMGT-functional V segments, including TRBV6-2 and TRBV6-3, could not be told apart with the 87-base-pair reads, so those segments were excluded. A few of the identified cytomegalovirus-associated TCR beta chains were confirmed in vitro to be specific for cytomegalovirus antigens. A cluster of highly shared sequence variants was judged likely to be a technical artifact of the sequencing pipeline. The only immune exposure information available for the cohort was CMV serostatus. When HLA alleles, especially DR and DQ, strongly co-occurred, TCR associations were difficult to assign to individual alleles. A total of around 150 TCR beta chains were listed by the study as associated with cytomegalovirus. A further reported finding was that TCR beta sequences accurately predicted the HLA-A and HLA-B alleles for most subjects in the first cohort. The classifier was reported to diagnose cytomegalovirus status with high specificity and sensitivity in both the original and validation cohorts. Roughly uniform sequencing depth across donors was assumed in presence/absence analyses, although this assumption may not hold. Most TCR sequences were observed very rarely across donors, whereas some public TCRs were present in many individuals. Over 15 rarely observed V segments, including chromosome 9 orphons, were excluded from the earlier analysis of just under 600 of the donors because counts were too low. Correlated functional status among segregating V segments might be attributable to linkage disequilibrium, but an unknown experimental factor could not be ruled out. Because some donors lacked HLA typing at each locus, the association tests relied only on the typed subset. At a false discovery rate of 0.05, a later analysis linked 16,951 TCR beta sequences to specific HLA alleles. Only TCR beta chains were sequenced in this cohort, and the absence of alpha or paired-chain data limited detectable features.

As regards this clone: The clone's antigen remains unknown. No qualities accompany the bases; no much larger clone lies one base away.

Receptor libraries were prepared by the immunoSEQ multiplex PCR assay. A mixture of 60 forward primers for TCR Vbeta segments and 13 reverse primers for TCR Jbeta segments was used in the multiplex PCR. The CDR3 region of rearranged TCR beta genes was amplified from genomic DNA with a multiplex PCR assay. On the Illumina HiSeq System, the amplified TCR beta libraries were sequenced as 87-base-pair reads. Processing in the source paper ran as follows. Across the 500 to 750 repertoires, a later analysis counted roughly 84 million unique TCR beta chains, roughly 11 million of which were shared by at least two donors. Raw reads were error-corrected and collapsed into unique sequences with a nearest-neighbor algorithm that merged closely related sequences to remove PCR and sequencing errors. To assign V, D and J gene segments, CDR3 sequences were aligned to IMGT reference sequences. For a sequence to be retained, at least a six-nucleotide match to both a V gene segment and a J gene segment was required. Rearrangements were classified as productive when the CDR3 lacked stop codons and remained in frame with V and J, and all other rearrangements were classified as non-productive. Following IMGT convention, CDR3 was defined as the stretch from the second conserved V-encoded cysteine up to the conserved J-encoded phenylalanine. Sequences without an unambiguous match to a single V gene segment were excluded from the earlier analysis of a few hundred of the donors. An earlier analysis of a few hundred of the donors called V segments functional above 56.7% productive rearrangements and segregating when the between-donor standard deviation exceeded 5%. A statistical classification framework was built for diagnosing cytomegalovirus status from the catalog of TCR beta chain sequences. V and J gene assignment, in a later analysis, came from comparing TCR nucleotide sequences with IMGT/GENE-DB human TR gene sequences. In a later analysis, CDR3 sequences and most-parsimonious VDJ recombination scenarios were assigned using the TCRdist pipeline. A later analysis defined each TCR beta chain by its CDR3 amino acid sequence plus V-gene family, and excluded reads lacking a unique V-gene family. As a way to deal with suspected cross-contamination and a sequencing artifact, a later analysis dropped nearly 600 nucleotide sequences that were highly shared and had low generation probability. For each public chain, a later analysis derived a clonal expansion index from normalized ranks of inferred template counts within each repertoire. Generation probabilities in a later analysis came from a VDJ recombination model fitted to out-of-frame rearrangements, and those results were checked against IGoR. In a later analysis, TCR-TCR, TCR-HLA and TCR-CMV co-occurrence was scored with hypergeometric tests, and a repertoire-size bias correction was applied to TCR pairs. To estimate false discovery rates, a later analysis permuted the HLA or CMV assignments 20 times. In a later analysis, co-occurring TCRs were grouped using DBSCAN, with TCRdist sequence similarity added in when clustering inside HLA-allele-positive subsets. Repertoires with fewer than 30,000 or more than 120,000 public chains were left out of co-occurrence clustering, as were five repertoires with anomalous nucleotide sharing. TCRdb provides this immuneACCESS table in a form limited to in-frame rearrangements. Some clones are lacking; in checked studies, under half of them reflect an unresolved V gene, and why the rest are absent is not known. V and J calls and clone size are those listed in that table; D and trimming were worked out from the DNA. In this sample the table shows around 230,000 clones, 85% of which occur a single time. The ten largest make up 0.24% of the sample.

V loses 3 bases at its end and J loses 3 bases; junction bases beyond the gene matches: 8. Taken from the germline V gene (reference sequence), the CDR1 and CDR2 loops are LNHDA and SQIVND. The CDR3 holds 15 amino acids from the cysteine to the phenylalanine. Only CDR3 DNA remains: 45 bases, in frame from the first base. The cohort consisted of approximately 690 healthy bone marrow donors. All cohort members were sampled while nominally healthy, although unrecorded immune exposures were likely present. The donor was CMV seronegative and was included in the group of a few hundred seronegative cohort members. Every donor gave a peripheral blood sample, and the peripheral blood mononuclear cells from that sample were used for TCR beta sequencing. The Qiagen DNeasy Blood Extraction Kit was used to extract genomic DNA from the blood cell samples.

The sequence links TRBV19 to TRBJ2-7; 7 bases in between match TRBD2. The clonotype originates from a girl aged 2 to 10 in good health and CMV-seronegative. Sequencing used PBMCs. The nucleotides read TGTGCCAGTAGTATGGGGTGGGCGGGAGTCTACGAGCAGTACTTC. Translated, it reads CASSMGWAGVYEQYF. Full variable domain (CDR3 extended with the reference TRBV19 and TRBJ2-7 proteins): DGGITQSPKYLFRKEGQNVTLSCEQNLNHDAMYWYRQDPGQGLRLIYYSQIVNDFQKGDIAEGYSVSREKKESFPLTVTSAQKNPTAFYLCASSMGWAGVYEQYFGPGTRLTVT.